The T cell receptor (beta chain) described here comes from a study of cytomegalovirus exposure and HLA in healthy donors. The CDR3 sequence is 17 residues long. The J segment lost 0 bases and the V segment lost 4 bases, leaving 4 bases of the junction unmatched. The V gene's germline CDR1 is PRHDT and CDR2 FYEKMQ (reference sequence). Study results and limitations: For TCR beta chains, V- and J-gene trimming was later linked to a missense DCLRE1C variant.

Points on this clone: Its specificity is unknown.

The PCR employed 60 Vbeta primers together with 13 Jbeta primers. TCRdb's table, derived via immunoSEQ multiplex PCR, lists solely in-frame clones and lacks some. The sample gives tens of thousands of clones, around 78% of which show up once; about 1.5% is in the top ten. Sequenced input: PBMCs. The chain carries TRBV13 and TRBJ2-6; 9 bases are shared with TRBD1. The clonotype comes from a female donor in good health and CMV-seronegative. In DNA form, the CDR3 reads TGTGCCAGCAGCTCCACGACAGGGGGCTCTGGGGCCAACGTCCTGACTTTC. It codes for CASSSTTGGSGANVLTF.